The entry below gives a single T cell receptor beta chain sequence along with its context. Its matching antigen is unknown. The data stem from a study of STAT5B mutations in CD4+ large granular lymphocyte leukemia. Study-level findings and limits: No patients shared main leukemic clonotypes, though 25% to 30% appeared at low frequency elsewhere.

Measured with immunoSEQ multiplex PCR; TCRdb has only the in-frame clones, and not every one. Of about 37,000 clones listed, 68% were seen once; the top ten hold 1.5% to 2%. This sequence was found in a human donor in good health. Sequences were obtained from CD4+ T cells from blood buffy coats.

The CDR3 DNA follows: TGTGCCAGCAGCACAGACCATAACTATGGCTACACCTTC. Its protein is CASSTDHNYGYTF. J is TRBJ1-2 and V is TRBV7-8; D is undetermined. Trimming took 5 bases from V and 1 from J, leaving 8 bases between them. This CDR3 has 13 amino acids. Germline V lookup: CDR1 SGHVS, CDR2 FQNEAQ. The whole variable domain, remainder taken from reference TRBV7-8 and TRBJ1-2, is GAGVSQSPRYKVAKRGQDVALRCDPISGHVSLFWYQQALGQGPEFLTYFQNEAQLDKSGLPSDRFFAERPEGSVSTLKIQRTQQEDSAVYLCASSTDHNYGYTFGSGTRLTVV.